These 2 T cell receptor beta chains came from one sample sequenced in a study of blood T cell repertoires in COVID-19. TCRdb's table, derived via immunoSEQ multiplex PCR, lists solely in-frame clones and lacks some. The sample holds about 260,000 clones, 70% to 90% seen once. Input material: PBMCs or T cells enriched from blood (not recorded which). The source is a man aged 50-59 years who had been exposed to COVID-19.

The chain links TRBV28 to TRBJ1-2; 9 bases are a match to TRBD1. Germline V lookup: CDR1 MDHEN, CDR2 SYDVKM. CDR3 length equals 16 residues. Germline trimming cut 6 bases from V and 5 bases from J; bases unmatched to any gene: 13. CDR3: CASSSISGQGLYGYTF. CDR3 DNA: TGTGCCAGCAGCTCGATTTCGGGACAGGGTTTATATGGCTACACCTTC.

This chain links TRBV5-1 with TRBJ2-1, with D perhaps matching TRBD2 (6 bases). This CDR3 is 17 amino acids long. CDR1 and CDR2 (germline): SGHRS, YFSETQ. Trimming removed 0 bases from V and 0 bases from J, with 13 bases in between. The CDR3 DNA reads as TGCGCCAGCAGCTTGGCTCCCGCGGGGAGCTCCTACAATGAGCAGTTCTTC. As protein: CASSLAPAGSSYNEQFF.